The 21 T cell receptor beta chains below were found in one sample sequenced in a study of T cell repertoires in cytomegalovirus infection. One entry per CDR3 protein, called by TCRdb with MiXCR from the reads. This table holds roughly 600,000 distinct CDR3 sequences, 24% found once. Sequenced material: CD8+ T cells from PBMCs. The receptor source for this set is a human donor in good health (CMV status not recorded). Some clones in this sample may be carry-over from other donors' samples.

Many counts were recorded for this clonotype. V and J are TRBV7-2 and TRBJ2-2, with 9 bases fitting TRBD1. Trimming took 5 bases from V and 5 from J; bases not matched to a gene: 12. CDR3 length equals 17 residues. The germline V gene encodes CDR1 SGHTA and CDR2 FQGNSA. The CDR3 protein is CASSPWGTGKFTGELFF. CDR3 coding DNA: TGTGCCAGCAGCCCCTGGGGGACAGGGAAGTTTACCGGGGAGCTGTTTTTT.

This chain links TRBV29-1 with TRBJ1-4, with D hard to call. The CDR3 length is 14 residues. Germline CDR1 and CDR2: SQVTM and ANQGSEA. V was pared by 0 bases and J by 6 bases, with 11 bases between. This CDR3 reads CSVEEAGLDEKLFF. As DNA, the CDR3 is TGCAGCGTTGAAGAAGCTGGGTTGGATGAAAAACTGTTTTTT. Full variable domain (missing parts from reference TRBV29-1 and TRBJ1-4): SAVISQKPSRDICQRGTSLTIQCQVDSQVTMMFWYRQQPGQSLTLIATANQGSEATYESGFVIDKFPISRPNLTFSTLTVSNMSPEDSSIYLCSVEEAGLDEKLFFGSGTQLSVL.

At least ten counts were recorded for this clonotype. The chain combines TRBV7-2 with TRBJ2-5; 10 nucleotides agree with TRBD1. This CDR3 comprises 16 residues. V lost 1 base, J lost 4 bases, and 6 bases stayed unmatched. CDR1 and CDR2 from the germline V gene are SGHTA and FQGNSA. CDR3 coding DNA: TGTGCCAGCAGCTTAGTGGGACAGGGGTTCGCAGAGACCCAGTACTTC. Its protein product is CASSLVGQGFAETQYF.

The rearrangement links TRBV20-1 to TRBJ2-7; D ambiguous. The V gene's germline CDR1 is DFQATT and CDR2 SNEGSKA (reference sequence). CDR3 size: 13 residues. Trimming took off 6 bases at V and 5 bases at J, with 17 bases between the two ends. Here the CDR3 reads CSAQEVQSNEQYV. The DNA of the CDR3 is TGCAGTGCCCAAGAGGTACAGTCGAACGAGCAGTACGTC.

The gene calls are TRBV28 and TRBJ1-5; 11 bases map to TRBD1. The CDR3 length is 17 residues. CDR1 is MDHEN, CDR2 SYDVKM, per germline. V was clipped by 3 bases and J by 6 bases; unmatched bases: 10. This CDR3 reads CASSFTRDRGVSQPQHF. DNA for the CDR3: TGTGCCAGCAGTTTCACTCGGGACAGGGGGGTGAGTCAGCCCCAGCATTTT.

The J gene is TRBJ2-1, the V gene TRBV5-4; D possibly matches TRBD1 or TRBD2 (5 bases each). The V end lost 6 bases, the J end lost 0 bases, and 13 bases lay between the germline ends. The CDR3 consists of 15 residues. The germline gives CDR1 SGHNT, CDR2 YYREEE (reference sequence). The chain's CDR3 is CASNDRGSSYNEQFF. The CDR3 coding sequence is TGTGCCAGCAACGATCGGGGCAGCTCCTACAATGAGCAGTTCTTC.

V is TRBV28 and J is TRBJ1-4, with a weak D call TRBD1 (6 bases). The V gene lost 3 bases and the J gene lost 2 bases, with 7 bases spanning the gap. Germline lookup yields CDR1 MDHEN and CDR2 SYDVKM. The CDR3 runs to 14 residues. CDR3 sequence: CASSFGQTNEKLFF. As DNA, the CDR3 is TGTGCCAGCAGTTTTGGACAGACTAATGAAAAACTGTTTTTT.

The rearrangement joins TRBV28 to TRBJ2-5, with TRBD1 identical over 7 bases. The length of the CDR3 is 16 residues. J was trimmed by 4 bases and V by 6 bases; bases with no gene match: 14. Per germline, CDR1 MDHEN and CDR2 SYDVKM. The DNA of the CDR3 is TGTGCCAGCAGCCGCAGACAGGGTCCTCTCCGAGAGACCCAGTACTTC. Translated, it gives CASSRRQGPLRETQYF.

The chain carries TRBV27 and TRBJ1-6; no firm D call. Germline V CDR1 and CDR2: MNHEY, SMNVEV (reference sequence). The CDR3 has 13 residues. V was trimmed by 3 bases and J by 12 bases, leaving 12 bases between them. CDR3 sequence: CASSFEGVLPLHF. Written as DNA, the CDR3 is TGTGCCAGCAGTTTTGAGGGAGTGTTACCCCTCCACTTT.

The rearrangement links TRBV7-9 to TRBJ2-7; D perhaps matches TRBD2 (6 bases). Trimming took off 8 bases at V and 2 bases at J, with 13 bases between the two ends. Germline V CDR1 and CDR2: SEHNR, FQNEAQ (reference sequence). The CDR3 has 13 residues. In DNA, the CDR3 is TGTGCCAGCCTGGGTGGGAGGACCTACGAGCAGTACTTC. As protein: CASLGGRTYEQYF.

The chain combines TRBV19 with TRBJ2-7; 7 positions match TRBD2. From germline, CDR1 is LNHDA and CDR2 SQIVND (reference sequence). The CDR3 extends over 13 amino acids. V shed 1 base and J 3 bases; nucleotides not matched to a gene: 0. CDR3 coding DNA: TGTGCCAGTAGTATAGGCGGGGGCTACGAGCAGTACTTC. Protein sequence: CASSIGGGYEQYF.

As to this clonotype: Relative to the germline gene, one junction end is altered; a read error may explain this. The CDR3 here is CDSSLAGSNTEAFF. The CDR3 nucleotides are TGTGACAGCAGCTTGGCAGGGTCGAACACTGAAGCTTTCTTT. The rearrangement uses TRBV11-2 and TRBJ1-1; TRBD1 is a possible D gene (5 bases). There are 14 residues in the CDR3. Germline V gene data show CDR1 as SGHAT and CDR2 as FQNNGV. Full variable domain (outside the CDR3, taken from reference TRBV11-2 and TRBJ1-1): EAGVAQSPRYKIIEKRQSVAFWCNPISGHATLYWYQQILGQGPKLLIQFQNNGVVDDSQLPKDRFSAERLKGVDSTLKIQPAKLEDSAVYLCDSSLAGSNTEAFFGQGTRLTVV.

This clonotype has just one count. One base away lies a much larger clone, so this may be a sequencing read error. This chain joins TRBV7-9 and TRBJ2-5; D remains ambiguous. CDR1 SEHNR and CDR2 FQNEAQ come from the germline V gene (reference sequence). With 5 bases removed from V and 4 bases from J, the gap between germline ends came to 17 bases. The CDR3 consists of 15 residues. CDR3 nucleotide sequence: TGTGCCAGCAGCCACCGAGTCAGGAACCTAGAGACCCAGTACTTC. The encoded protein is CASSHRVRNLETQYF.

This clonotype was seen many times. V is TRBV7-9 and J is TRBJ2-5; the match to TRBD1 covers 10 bases. Germline V CDR1 and CDR2: SEHNR, FQNEAQ (reference sequence). The CDR3 loop spans 15 amino acids. V trimming: 8 bases; J trimming: 5 bases; junction bases outside the gene matches: 11. CDR3 in DNA: TGTGCCAGCCCTCCCGAAGACAGGGGGCAGGAGACCCAGTACTTC. Residues: CASPPEDRGQETQYF.

A few counts support this clonotype. The chain has TRBV6-5 and TRBJ1-4; no clear D. The CDR3 length is 14 residues. V was trimmed by 1 base and J by 8 bases, leaving 11 bases between them. Germline lookup yields CDR1 MNHEY and CDR2 SVGAGI. CDR3: CASSYYNLGEKLFF. The CDR3 DNA reads as TGTGCCAGCAGTTACTACAACTTGGGAGAAAAACTGTTTTTT.

This clonotype was counted at least ten times. This chain uses TRBV12-3 or TRBV12-4 with TRBJ2-3; a possible D gene is TRBD2 (5 bases). The CDR3 extends over 12 amino acids. The V end lost 7 bases, the J end lost 6 bases, and 11 bases lay between the germline ends. CDR3: CASMSGWDTQYF. The CDR3 DNA follows: TGTGCCAGCATGTCGGGGTGGGATACGCAGTATTTT.

Many counts were recorded for this clonotype. V gene TRBV7-8 combines with J gene TRBJ1-6, with D tentatively TRBD1 (5 bases). CDR1 and CDR2 from the germline V gene are SGHVS and FQNEAQ. The CDR3 totals 15 residues. V was pared by 0 bases and J by 5 bases, with 8 bases between. CDR3 sequence reads: CASSLAGTNNSPLHF. The DNA of the CDR3 is TGTGCCAGCAGCTTAGCAGGGACCAATAATTCACCCCTCCACTTT.

As to this clonotype: Mismatch with germline at one junction end may stem from a read error. This chain uses TRBV7-2 with TRBJ2-7; 8 nucleotides match TRBD2. CDR3 length: 16 amino acids. Germline CDR1 is SGHTA and CDR2 is FQGNSA. The CDR3 region has the DNA TGTGCCAGCAGCTTAGTAGGTCTAGCGGGTTCCTACGAGCAGCACTTC. Protein: CASSLVGLAGSYEQHF.

The CDR3 protein is CASSRAGGSTGELFF. CDR3 coding DNA: TGTGCCAGCAGCCGAGCGGGGGGGAGCACCGGGGAGCTGTTTTTT. The rearrangement uses TRBV6-2 or TRBV6-3 and TRBJ2-2, with 10 bases identical to TRBD2. CDR1 is MNHEY, CDR2 SVGEGT, per germline. The CDR3 is made up of 15 amino acids. J lost 4 bases, V lost 6 bases, and 5 bases had no gene match.

The rearrangement links TRBV6-2 or TRBV6-3 to TRBJ1-1, with D possibly being TRBD1 (5 bases). The CDR3 is 15 amino acids. CDR1 and CDR2 (germline): MNHEY, SVGEGT. Trimming removed 0 bases from V and 3 bases from J, with 11 bases in between. The CDR3, as DNA: TGTGCCAGCAGTTACTCGACTTGGGGGTACACTGAAGCTTTCTTT. Translating it yields CASSYSTWGYTEAFF.

This clonotype was found many times. The chain carries TRBV6-5 and TRBJ2-1, with D possibly matching TRBD2 (5 bases). V was shortened by 6 bases and J by 2 bases, with 8 bases between the two germline ends. This CDR3 is built from 13 residues. CDR1 and CDR2 (germline): MNHEY, SVGAGI. The DNA for the CDR3 is TGTGCCAGCAGCCGAGGGACCTACAATGAGCAGTTCTTC. Its protein is CASSRGTYNEQFF.